This T cell receptor (beta chain) was found in a study of T-cell reconstitution after alpha-beta-depleted transplantation in children. CDR1 and CDR2 from the germline V gene are SGHRS and YFSETQ. V dropped 0 bases and J dropped 5; count of bases not matched to a gene: 11. This CDR3 has 16 residues. This clonotype was seen a handful of times. Library preparation (for TCRbeta) was performed with unique molecular identifiers. One entry per CDR3 protein results from TCRdb running MiXCR on the PCR reads. Of about 540,000 distinct CDR3 sequences in the sample, around 16% were seen once. Sequenced material: PBMCs from the stem cell graft donor, taken from the stem cell graft. The chain couples TRBV5-1 to TRBJ2-7; 7 nucleotides line up with TRBD1. This TCR was recovered from a human donor who donated a stem cell graft to a child with acute lymphoblastic leukemia. CDR3 sequence: CASSLDLGQDWNEQYF. In nucleotides, the CDR3 is TGCGCCAGCAGCTTGGACCTTGGACAGGATTGGAACGAGCAGTACTTC.